This TCR beta chain derives from a study of T cells in Graves' hyperthyroidism and ophthalmopathy. Study overall: Any treatment followed the collection of peripheral blood at initial diagnosis.

Calling Graves' hyperthyroidism stable meant ophthalmopathy did not progress within 18 months. Diagnosis of hyperthyroidism was new in patients aged 18 to 65, and its duration was under 2 months. TCR beta CDR3 region amplification was performed from RNA transcripts. The HTBI set primed first-round TCR CDR3 RT-PCR. TCRdb recomputed calls from the multiplex PCR reads with MiXCR, one row per CDR3 protein. The repertoire includes around 450,000 distinct CDR3 sequences, 15% to 18% of them detected once, and roughly 8% sits in the top ten. Study-wide results and caveats: Progression to ophthalmopathy was predicted a median of approximately 6.4 months early.

This CDR3 contains 18 residues. The germline V gene encodes CDR1 LNHDA and CDR2 SQIVND (reference sequence). V dropped 6 bases and J dropped 6 bases, with 30 bases sitting between them. To note about this clonotype: The antigen is unknown.

Sequenced sample: blood. The V gene is TRBV19, the J gene TRBJ2-7; D is possibly TRBD1 or TRBD2 (5 bases each). The clonotype originates from a woman between 18 and 29 years old with Graves' hyperthyroidism. CDR3 nucleotides: TGTGCCAGTAGCATATTAGGGACGGCTTCCAACCCACGGGGCGAGCAGTACTTC. It translates to CASSILGTASNPRGEQYF.